Below are 28 T cell receptor beta chains sequenced from a single sample in a study of blood T cell repertoires in COVID-19. Data came from immunoSEQ multiplex PCR; TCRdb stores just in-frame clones and leaves some out. The data show some 120,000 clones, 80% to 90% seen once. Sequenced input: peripheral blood. All receptors derive from a man between 70 and 80 years old with active or convalescent COVID-19.

The chain recombines TRBV12-2 with TRBJ1-4; TRBD1 reflects the table's D call only, with no check against the DNA. TRBV12-2 is annotated as a pseudogene. The CDR3 extends over 17 amino acids. In DNA form, the CDR3 reads TGTGCAAGTCGCTTAGTGGGACAGGGGGAAACTAATGAAAAACTGTTTTTT. Translating gives CASRLVGQGETNEKLFF.

The chain uses TRBV5-8 and TRBJ1-5; D gene unclear. CDR3 length: 16 amino acids. CDR1 and CDR2 from the germline V gene are SGHTS and YDEGEE. V dropped 5 bases and J dropped 2 bases, with 17 bases sitting between them. CDR3 nucleotides: TGTGCCAGCAGTTCCCCCCCGTTCGGTGGCAATCAGCCCCAGCATTTT. Its protein product is CASSSPPFGGNQPQHF.

Only one count was recorded for this clone. The chain joins TRBV9 to TRBJ2-7; TRBD2 matches at 11 bases. The trim removed 3 bases at V and 3 bases at J, leaving 8 bases unmatched. Germline V CDR1 and CDR2: SGDLS, YYNGEE. The CDR3 runs to 16 residues. Here the CDR3 DNA reads TGTGCCAGCAGCGGGACCCCGGGACTAGCGGTCTACGAGCAGTACTTC. Translation: CASSGTPGLAVYEQYF.

This clone was observed a few times. V is TRBV14 and J is TRBJ2-5, with D unresolved. Looked up from germline, CDR1 is SGHDN and CDR2 is FVKESK. V dropped 3 bases and J dropped 2 bases, with 7 bases sitting between them. The CDR3 runs to 13 residues. This chain's CDR3 is CASSQGRQETQYF. The CDR3 nucleotides are TGTGCCAGCAGCCAGGGCAGACAAGAGACCCAGTACTTC. The full variable domain, in which reference TRBV14 and TRBJ2-5 provide the parts outside the CDR3, is EAGVTQFPSHSVIEKGQTVTLRCDPISGHDNLYWYRRVMGKEIKFLLHFVKESKQDESGMPNNRFLAERTGGTYSTLKVQPAELEDSGVYFCASSQGRQETQYFGPGTRLLVL.

The chain combines TRBV15 with TRBJ1-5; D remains unclear. Germline V CDR1 and CDR2: LNHNV, YYDKDF (reference sequence). This CDR3 contains 15 residues. Trimming took 1 base from V and 0 from J, leaving 7 bases between them. The CDR3, as DNA: TGTGCCACCAGCAGAGGTGGGAGTAGCAATCAGCCCCAGCATTTT. Its protein is CATSRGGSSNQPQHF. The full variable domain, its missing parts supplied by reference TRBV15 and TRBJ1-5, is DAMVIQNPRYQVTQFGKPVTLSCSQTLNHNVMYWYQQKSSQAPKLLFHYYDKDFNNEADTPDNFQSRRPNTSFCFLDIRSPGLGDTAMYLCATSRGGSSNQPQHFGDGTRLSIL.

The chain links TRBV12-5 to TRBJ2-2; 8 nucleotides match TRBD2. V lost 2 bases to trimming and J lost 6 bases; unmatched junction nucleotides: 8. Germline CDR1 and CDR2: LGHNT and FRNRAP. The CDR3 is 16 amino acids. The CDR3 sequence is CASGLTSGSSPGELFF. As DNA, the CDR3 is TGTGCTAGTGGTTTGACAAGCGGGAGTAGTCCCGGGGAGCTGTTTTTT.

The genes are TRBV7-9 and TRBJ1-1; 8 nucleotides match TRBD1. J was trimmed by 7 bases and V by 1 base; bases with no gene match: 5. The CDR3 is 14 amino acids. Germline V gene data show CDR1 as SEHNR and CDR2 as FQNEAQ (reference sequence). The CDR3 region has the DNA TGTGCCAGCAGCTTAGGACGACAGGGGAATGAAGCTTTCTTT. Protein: CASSLGRQGNEAFF.

This chain connects TRBV20-1 to TRBJ2-4; TRBD1 might be the D (6 bases). The CDR3 loop spans 16 amino acids. Germline lookup yields CDR1 DFQATT and CDR2 SNEGSKA (reference sequence). The ends were cut back, 3 bases at V and 1 base at J, with 16 bases in the middle. The CDR3 DNA reads TGCAGTGCTAGTCCTTCACAGGGTATGGCCAAAAACATTCAGTACTTC. It is translated as CSASPSQGMAKNIQYF.

The rearrangement uses TRBV21-1 and TRBJ2-5; the table assigns TRBD1, which was not confirmed against the DNA. TRBV21-1 is flagged as a pseudogene. The CDR3 is made up of 17 amino acids. The CDR3 reads CASSIPRQGGVAETQYF. CDR3 DNA sequence: TGTGCCAGCAGCATTCCCAGACAGGGCGGAGTTGCAGAGACCCAGTACTTC.

This chain connects TRBV5-1 to TRBJ2-1; 7 positions agree with TRBD1. The CDR3 runs 14 residues. Germline V gene lookup returns CDR1 SGHRS and CDR2 YFSETQ. Trimming took 4 bases from V and 2 from J; bases not matched to a gene: 3. The CDR3 here is CASSKGTAYNEQFF. In DNA, the CDR3 is TGCGCCAGCAGCAAAGGGACAGCCTACAATGAGCAGTTCTTC. Looking up the rest from reference TRBV5-1 and TRBJ2-1 gives the full variable domain: KAGVTQTPRYLIKTRGQQVTLSCSPISGHRSVSWYQQTPGQGLQFLFEYFSETQRNKGNFPGRFSGRQFSNSRSEMNVSTLELGDSALYLCASSKGTAYNEQFFGPGTRLTVL.

Note on this clone: The sample carries other DNA sequences with the same CDR3. The chain recombines TRBV18 with TRBJ2-5; D is unresolved. The CDR3 length is 12 residues. CDR1 and CDR2 (germline): KGHSH, LQKENI. The germline V and J ends were trimmed by 2 bases and 4 bases, with 5 bases remaining between them. For the CDR3, the DNA is TGTGCCAGCTCACCAGGGCCAGAGACCCAGTACTTC. This gives the protein CASSPGPETQYF.

This chain connects TRBV18 to TRBJ2-3; 9 nucleotides match TRBD2. CDR3 size: 19 residues. J lost 2 bases, V lost 3 bases, and 15 bases had no gene match. Germline lookup yields CDR1 KGHSH and CDR2 LQKENI. The CDR3 is CASSPELSGAGGNTDTQYF. The CDR3 DNA is TGTGCCAGCTCACCTGAACTATCCGGTGCGGGAGGGAACACAGATACGCAGTATTTT.

This chain connects TRBV5-1 to TRBJ2-1; tentatively, D is TRBD1 (5 bases). Trimming left V 5 bases short and J 0 bases short, with 9 bases between. Germline V gene data show CDR1 as SGHRS and CDR2 as YFSETQ. The CDR3 has 14 amino acids. CDR3 in amino acids: CASRSGNSYNEQFF. The CDR3 DNA reads as TGCGCCAGCAGGTCAGGGAACTCCTACAATGAGCAGTTCTTC.

V is TRBV6-6 and J is TRBJ2-7; perhaps TRBD2 as D (5 bases). The germline V gene has CDR1 MNHNY and CDR2 SVGAGI (reference sequence). CDR3 size: 15 residues. Trimming removed 6 bases at V and 4 bases at J, with 19 bases between. CDR3 sequence reads: CASSPGRGFSYEQYF. The CDR3 DNA reads as TGTGCCAGCAGCCCCGGTCGGGGATTCTCTTACGAGCAGTACTTC.

The chain couples TRBV5-1 to TRBJ2-5; D is possibly TRBD1 (7 bases). Germline CDR1 and CDR2: SGHRS and YFSETQ. The V end lost 0 bases, the J end lost 4 bases, and 10 bases lay between the germline ends. This CDR3 contains 14 residues. This CDR3 reads CASSLAGGRETQYF. In DNA form, the CDR3 reads TGCGCCAGCAGCTTGGCAGGGGGGAGAGAGACCCAGTACTTC.

V and J are TRBV3-1 (or the pseudogene TRBV3-2) and TRBJ1-5; 7 positions match TRBD1. Germline-derived CDR1 and CDR2 are LGHDT and YNNKEL (reference sequence). This CDR3 spans 15 amino acids. The junction had 3 bases not matched to a gene; V was cut back by 4 bases and J by 0 bases. The CDR3: CASSRGQNSNQPQHF. The CDR3 bases are TGTGCCAGCAGCCGGGGACAGAATAGCAATCAGCCCCAGCATTTT.

The chain joins TRBV15 to TRBJ1-5; 7 bases align to TRBD1. Germline V lookup: CDR1 LNHNV, CDR2 YYDKDF (reference sequence). The CDR3 sequence is 16 residues long. Losses at the gene ends were 6 bases for V and 4 bases for J; bases not matched to a gene: 12. This CDR3 reads CATRVARGLGNQPQHF. The CDR3 bases are TGTGCCACCAGAGTTGCGAGGGGGCTAGGGAATCAGCCCCAGCATTTT.

V usage is TRBV19 and J usage is TRBJ2-5; a possible D gene is TRBD1 (5 bases). This CDR3 comprises 15 residues. The V and J ends lost 3 bases and 2 bases respectively, with 13 bases between them. Per germline, CDR1 LNHDA and CDR2 SQIVND (reference sequence). CDR3 in DNA: TGTGCCAGTAGTATTGGTCCTAGGACACAAGAGACCCAGTACTTC. Translation gives CASSIGPRTQETQYF.

V is TRBV7-6 and J is TRBJ2-1; D ambiguous. CDR1 is SGHVS, CDR2 FNYEAQ, per germline. This CDR3 has 11 amino acids. Trimming took 5 bases from V and 4 from J, leaving 3 bases between them. The CDR3, as DNA: TGTGCCAGCAGCCATTACAATGAGCAGTTCTTC. Its translation is CASSHYNEQFF. The full variable domain, with the rest looked up from reference TRBV7-6 and TRBJ2-1, is GAGVSQSPRYKVTKRGQDVALRCDPISGHVSLYWYRQALGQGPEFLTYFNYEAQQDKSGLPNDRFSAERPEGSISTLTIQRTEQRDSAMYRCASSHYNEQFFGPGTRLTVL.

This clone was seen once. The genes are TRBV11-3 and TRBJ2-7; D is unresolved. The CDR3 is made up of 14 amino acids. V shed 5 bases and J shed 6 bases, with 17 bases lying between them. Germline V gene lookup returns CDR1 SGHNT and CDR2 YENEEA. The CDR3 loop is CASSQDFPSPEQYF. DNA for the CDR3: TGTGCCAGCAGCCAAGACTTCCCGTCCCCCGAGCAGTACTTC.

The chain combines TRBV7-8 with TRBJ2-1; TRBD2 agrees at 10 bases. Germline V gene lookup returns CDR1 SGHVS and CDR2 FQNEAQ. The junction had 2 bases not matched to a gene; V was cut back by 1 base and J by 2 bases. CDR3 length: 16 amino acids. CDR3 in DNA: TGTGCCAGCAGCTTAGAGGGGACTAGCGCCTACAATGAGCAGTTCTTC. Translation gives CASSLEGTSAYNEQFF.

The rearrangement joins TRBV7-2 to TRBJ1-5; tentatively, D is TRBD1 (5 bases). The germline V gene encodes CDR1 SGHTA and CDR2 FQGNSA. The CDR3 runs 14 residues. Trimming pared 2 bases from V and 6 bases from J, leaving 11 bases between. CDR3 coding DNA: TGTGCCAGCAGCTTATCGCAGGGTACTCAGCCCCAGCATTTT. Protein: CASSLSQGTQPQHF. Based on the CDR3 plus reference TRBV7-2 and TRBJ1-5, the full variable domain is GAGVSQSPSNKVTEKGKDVELRCDPISGHTALYWYRQSLGQGLEFLIYFQGNSAPDKSGLPSDRFSAERTGGSVSTLTIQRTQQEDSAVYLCASSLSQGTQPQHFGDGTRLSIL.

This CDR3 reads CASTPGQETQYF. The CDR3 DNA follows: TGTGCCAGCACCCCAGGTCAAGAGACCCAGTACTTC. The chain uses TRBV18 and TRBJ2-5; D not certain. Germline V gives CDR1 KGHSH, CDR2 LQKENI. CDR3 length: 12 residues. The V gene lost 8 bases and the J gene lost 2 bases, with 9 bases spanning the gap. The variable domain in full, completed from reference TRBV18 and TRBJ2-5, reads NAGVMQNPRHLVRRRGQEARLRCSPMKGHSHVYWYRQLPEEGLKFMVYLQKENIIDESGMPKERFSAEFPKEGPSILRIQQVVRGDSAAYFCASTPGQETQYFGPGTRLLVL.

This clone was counted a single time. The chain employs TRBV6-1 and TRBJ2-7; 14 positions agree with TRBD2. The germline gives CDR1 MNHNS, CDR2 SASEGT. CDR3 length: 17 residues. Losses at the gene ends were 1 base for V and 2 bases for J; bases not matched to a gene: 4. CDR3 residues: CASSEGTSGRNPYEQYF. CDR3 in DNA: TGTGCCAGCAGTGAAGGGACTAGCGGGAGGAACCCCTACGAGCAGTACTTC.

This chain uses TRBV18 with TRBJ1-2; D possibly corresponds to TRBD1 (5 bases). This CDR3 is built from 15 residues. V shed 1 base and J shed 5 bases, with 14 bases lying between them. The germline V gene has CDR1 KGHSH and CDR2 LQKENI. This CDR3 reads CASSPRRHGGYGYTF. Here the CDR3 DNA reads TGTGCCAGCTCACCACGGAGGCACGGGGGGTATGGCTACACCTTC.

The rearrangement links TRBV7-3 to TRBJ2-2, with D possibly being TRBD1 (6 bases). The CDR3 runs to 16 residues. Trimming removed 5 bases from V and 0 bases from J, with 13 bases in between. CDR1 is SGHTA, CDR2 FQGTGA, per germline. This CDR3 reads CASSQQGTANTGELFF. CDR3 DNA: TGTGCCAGCAGCCAACAGGGAACCGCGAACACCGGGGAGCTGTTTTTT.

This sequence joins TRBV28 and TRBJ1-2, with 8 nucleotides matching TRBD1. CDR3 length: 13 amino acids. CDR1 MDHEN and CDR2 SYDVKM come from the germline V gene. V lost 6 bases and J lost 7; bases outside the gene matches: 7. CDR3 region: CASSPQGERGYTF. In DNA form, the CDR3 reads TGTGCCAGCAGCCCACAGGGGGAGCGTGGCTACACCTTC.

The rearrangement uses TRBV5-1 and TRBJ2-2, with TRBD2 matching 8 bases. CDR3 length: 14 residues. Germline values: CDR1 SGHRS, CDR2 YFSETQ. After removal of 2 bases from V and 3 bases from J, the junction contained 0 bases not matched to a gene. The CDR3 nucleotides are TGCGCCAGCAGCTTCGGGGGGGACACCGGGGAGCTGTTTTTT. Protein: CASSFGGDTGELFF.